These T cell receptor beta chains were read from a single sample in a study of blood T cells in healthy people across ages. Using its own MiXCR run on the 5' RACE reads, TCRdb lists one record per CDR3 protein. The sample includes around 1,000,000 distinct CDR3 sequences, 25% of them seen just once. The same sample was also used in a study of T cells of mothers and their children.

Specimen: blood. All receptors derive from a girl aged 2 to 9 in good health. Both conserved end residues are part of each CDR3. A row's size may be missing; if present it is once, few, many or a size class.

abundance,v_gene,j_gene,CDR3aa
few,TRBV20-1,TRBJ1-4,CSARDSTETNEKLFF
few,TRBV6-5,TRBJ1-3,CASSLERTGNTIYF
few,TRBV20-1,TRBJ1-5,CSARDRGSNQPQHF
.,TRBV29-1,TRBJ1-2,CSAPEGGQGYTF
few,TRBV2,TRBJ2-1,CASRVGQGTHNEQFF
.,TRBV7-2,TRBJ2-2,CASSLALSTSGNTGELFF
few,TRBV15,TRBJ2-1,CATSRISGDLSYNEQFF
.,TRBV20-1,TRBJ2-5,CSAAHRQETQYF
few,TRBV15,TRBJ2-5,CATSREGGMETQYF
.,TRBV29-1,TRBJ2-1,CSALQGSTYNEQFF
.,TRBV7-9,TRBJ2-1,CASSSSVGRTNEQFF
.,TRBV4-1,TRBJ2-7,CASSLGLAGVIPSEQYF
.,TRBV5-6,TRBJ2-1,CASSRVRDSSLYNEQFF
few,TRBV21-1,TRBJ2-5,CASDPRQGRETQYF
few,TRBV29-1,TRBJ1-3,CSVVGWTTGNTIYF
few,TRBV20-1,TRBJ2-5,CSASPKVQETQYF
.,TRBV29-1,TRBJ1-1,CSVYRRLNTEAFF
.,TRBV3-1,TRBJ1-1,CASSQGRTTEAFF
few,TRBV29-1,TRBJ1-2,CSVEDLHGAGDYGYTF
few,TRBV20-1,TRBJ2-1,CSARDSGGASNEQFF
few,TRBV27,TRBJ2-7,CASSLFWGPHEQYF
.,TRBV6-6,TRBJ1-1,CASSYATEGTEAFF
.,TRBV12-3/TRBV12-4,TRBJ2-3,CAIMGQVVRTQYF
.,TRBV7-3,TRBJ2-3,CASSPQGGSGRTDTQYF
.,TRBV11-2,TRBJ2-7,CASRIGLAHSYEQYF
few,TRBV28,TRBJ2-1,CASSLQRSYNEQFF
.,TRBV20-1,TRBJ2-5,CSASPRTGLGETQYF
.,TRBV27,.,CASSSAGPIFYEQYF
few,TRBV10-3,TRBJ2-3,CAISDPRRSGDTQYF
.,TRBV12-3/TRBV12-4,TRBJ2-5,CASSLVGGEGETQYF
many,TRBV7-2,TRBJ2-5,CASSRQRGETQYF
.,TRBV7-9,TRBJ1-4,CASSLYPGITNEKLFF
.,TRBV27,TRBJ1-1,CASSLLGPGGTEAFF
.,TRBV7-9,TRBJ1-2,CASSPGSLANYGYTF
.,TRBV7-2,TRBJ2-3,CASSLMQADTQYF